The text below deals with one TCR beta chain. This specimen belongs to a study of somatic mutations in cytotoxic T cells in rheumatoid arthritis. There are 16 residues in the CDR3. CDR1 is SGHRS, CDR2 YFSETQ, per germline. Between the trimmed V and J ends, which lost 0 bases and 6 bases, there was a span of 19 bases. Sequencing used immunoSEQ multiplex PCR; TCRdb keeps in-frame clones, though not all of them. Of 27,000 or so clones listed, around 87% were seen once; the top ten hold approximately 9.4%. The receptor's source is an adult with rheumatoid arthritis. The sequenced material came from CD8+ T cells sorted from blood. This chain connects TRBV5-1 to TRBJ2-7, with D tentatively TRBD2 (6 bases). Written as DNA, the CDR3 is TGCGCCAGCAGCTTGGATGGACTCTGGGAGGAGGGCGAGCAGTACTTC. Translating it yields CASSLDGLWEEGEQYF.